This passage covers 8 T cell receptor beta chains from one sample sequenced in a study of blood T cell repertoires in COVID-19. Method: immunoSEQ multiplex PCR; TCRdb's copy keeps in-frame clones and lacks some. The sample carries some 180,000 clones, 70% to 90% recorded once. The sample consisted of peripheral blood. These receptors came from a woman of 80 years or more with COVID-19, enrolled during active disease.

The rearrangement links TRBV28 to TRBJ2-7; TRBD1 might be the D (5 bases). This CDR3 comprises 15 residues. Germline V gene lookup returns CDR1 MDHEN and CDR2 SYDVKM. V was cut by 3 bases and J by 1 base, with 13 bases left in between. DNA of the CDR3: TGTGCCAGCAGTTTTCCCAGGGCCCTATCCTACGAGCAGTACTTC. Amino acid sequence: CASSFPRALSYEQYF. The variable domain in full, with the rest retrieved from reference TRBV28 and TRBJ2-7, is DVKVTQSSRYLVKRTGEKVFLECVQDMDHENMFWYRQDPGLGLRLIYFSYDVKMKEKGDIPEGYSVSREKKERFSLILESASTNQTSMYLCASSFPRALSYEQYFGPGTRLTVT.

This clone was seen a single time. CDR3 DNA sequence: TGTGCCAGCATACAGGGGCCCGTCTATGGCTACACCTTC. Translation gives CASIQGPVYGYTF. This chain joins TRBV6-4 and TRBJ1-2, with 7 nucleotides matching TRBD1. The germline CDR1 and CDR2 sequences are MRHNA and SNTAGT. Losses at the gene ends were 7 bases for V and 4 bases for J; bases not matched to a gene: 6. This CDR3 is 13 amino acids long.

The V call is TRBV7-6, the J call TRBJ1-1; D is uncertain. Germline CDR1 reads SGHVS; CDR2 reads FNYEAQ. V was pared by 6 bases and J by 1 base, with 12 bases between. The CDR3 is 14 residues long. CDR3 DNA: TGTGCCAGCAGTCCCGATGAGGGGAACACTGAAGCTTTCTTT. Translating gives CASSPDEGNTEAFF.

The chain has TRBV5-1 and TRBJ1-5; TRBD1 is a possible D gene (6 bases). The CDR3 has 14 amino acids. Germline V gene lookup returns CDR1 SGHRS and CDR2 YFSETQ. V lost 3 bases and J lost 5, with 12 bases in between. The CDR3 region is CASSSGGLDQPQHF. In DNA, the CDR3 is TGCGCCAGCAGCTCGGGGGGGCTTGATCAGCCCCAGCATTTT.

The table lists this clone with a count of one. The gene calls are TRBV19 and TRBJ1-1; 8 bases are a match to TRBD1. The CDR3 extends over 14 amino acids. The germline V gene has CDR1 LNHDA and CDR2 SQIVND (reference sequence). The V and J ends lost 6 bases and 1 base, in that order; junction bases with no gene match: 4. The CDR3: CASRNTGGNTEAFF. Written as DNA, the CDR3 is TGTGCCAGTAGAAATACAGGGGGGAACACTGAAGCTTTCTTT.

The V and J genes are TRBV19 and TRBJ2-6, with a possible D match to TRBD1 (5 bases). CDR1 LNHDA and CDR2 SQIVND come from the germline V gene (reference sequence). Trimming took off 3 bases at V and 1 base at J, with 10 bases between the two ends. The CDR3 contains 16 residues. The CDR3 sequence is CASSIDSLSGANVLTF. CDR3 nucleotide sequence: TGTGCCAGTAGTATCGACAGTCTGTCTGGGGCCAACGTCCTGACTTTC.

This clone showed up just once. This chain joins TRBV7-9 and TRBJ2-1, with TRBD2 matching over 12 bases. J gave up 7 bases and V 9 bases, and 7 bases lay outside the gene matches. The CDR3 covers 14 residues. Germline V gene lookup returns CDR1 SEHNR and CDR2 FQNEAQ (reference sequence). In DNA form, the CDR3 reads TGTGCCAGTACCGGGACTAGCGGGCTAAATGAGCAGTTCTTC. Its translation: CASTGTSGLNEQFF.

The CDR3 sequence is CASSRGTDLQETQYF. For the CDR3, the DNA is TGTGCCAGTAGTAGGGGGACAGACCTACAAGAGACCCAGTACTTC. The J gene is TRBJ2-5, the V gene TRBV19; 7 nucleotides line up with TRBD1. V lost 4 bases to trimming and J lost 2 bases; unmatched junction nucleotides: 7. Germline CDR1 and CDR2: LNHDA and SQIVND (reference sequence). The CDR3 is 15 amino acids.